Listed below are T cell receptor beta chains from one sample, sequenced in a study of shared clonotypes between healthy human individuals. Here immunoSEQ multiplex PCR was the method, and the copy in TCRdb shows in-frame clones only, minus some. Of fewer than 550,000 clones listed, 60% to 80% are singletons. The specimen sequenced was PBMCs. The source of these receptors is a woman between 40 and 50 years old in good health. Some clones in this sample may be carry-over from other donors' samples. Both conserved end residues are part of each CDR3. A D gene is named only where the DNA matches it firmly. Clone size appears in some rows only: once, few, many, or a class for an expanded clone.

TGTGCCAGCAGTGAACTGGGGGATTCACACTTCGAGCAGTACTTC CASSELGDSHFEQYF NA TRBJ2-7 TRBV2 NA
TGTGCCAGCAGCCCCACCGGACTAGCGGGAAGGAATACGCAGTATTTT CASSPTGLAGRNTQYF NA TRBJ2-3 TRBV13 TRBD2
TGTGCCAGCAGTTTAAAAAACTGGGGCAGGATCGCCTACGAGCAGTACTTC CASSLKNWGRIAYEQYF NA TRBJ2-7 TRBV28 NA
TGTGCCAGCAGTGGAGGGACAGGGGGCTTCTCCTACGAGCAGTACTTC CASSGGTGGFSYEQYF many TRBJ2-7 TRBV25-1 TRBD1
TGTGCCAGTAGCTCACTACTAGCGGGAACGACAGATACGCAGTATTTT CASSSLLAGTTDTQYF NA TRBJ2-3 TRBV19 TRBD2
TGTGCCATCAGTGAGTCGATAGGAGCAGATACGCAGTATTTT CAISESIGADTQYF NA TRBJ2-3 TRBV10-3 NA
TGTGCCAGTAGTACTCCGTCCTTTTCCAGCAATGAGCAGTTCTTC CASSTPSFSSNEQFF NA TRBJ2-1 TRBV19 NA
TGTGCCAGCAGCTTAGATGCGGTCTCAGCTCAGCCCCAGCATTTT CASSLDAVSAQPQHF NA TRBJ1-5 TRBV7-2 NA
TGCGCCAGCAGCAAACCGGACAGCCACGCCGATACGCAGTATTTT CASSKPDSHADTQYF NA TRBJ2-3 TRBV5-1 NA
TGTGCCAGCAGCTTATGGTCCGGGGGTCTAGTATACACCGGGGAGCTGTTTTTT CASSLWSGGLVYTGELFF few TRBJ2-2 TRBV7-2 NA
TGTGCCAGTAGAGCCTCTAGCGGGAACTACAATGAGCAGTTCTTC CASRASSGNYNEQFF NA TRBJ2-1 TRBV19 TRBD2
TGTGCCAGCAAAGGGCTTTCCGGGGGAAGCAATTCACCCCTCCACTTT CASKGLSGGSNSPLHF once TRBJ1-6 TRBV27 NA
TGTGCCAGCAGTTACTCGATCACCGCGGGAGCTACGCAGTATTTT CASSYSITAGATQYF NA TRBJ2-3 TRBV6-5 TRBD2
TGTGCCAGCAGCCGACAGGCCCGTGAAAAACTGTTTTTT CASSRQAREKLFF NA TRBJ1-4 TRBV13 NA
TGTGCCAGTAGTTCTACAGGATATAGCAATCAGCCCCAGCATTTT CASSSTGYSNQPQHF NA TRBJ1-5 TRBV19 NA
TGTGCCACCAGCAGAGAGGGTAGCAAGGGTGGCAATTCACCCCTCCACTTT CATSREGSKGGNSPLHF NA TRBJ1-6 TRBV15 NA
TGCGCCAGCTCTGCGGGAGTCTACGAGCAGTACTTC CASSAGVYEQYF NA TRBJ2-7 TRBV5-1 TRBD2
TGTGCCAGCAGTTACCCGGGACAGTCTGGGGGCTACACCTTC CASSYPGQSGGYTF NA TRBJ1-2 TRBV6-6 TRBD1
TGCAGCGCCAAACAGGGCACCCCCTCTGGAAACACCATATATTTT CSAKQGTPSGNTIYF NA TRBJ1-3 TRBV29-1 NA
TGTGCCAGCAGCCCCAGCAGGGGGGATCAGCCCCAGCATTTT CASSPSRGDQPQHF NA TRBJ1-5 TRBV6-6 TRBD1
TGTGCCAGCAGTTACGCGGTAGGGCCCGCCTACGAGCAGTACTTC CASSYAVGPAYEQYF NA TRBJ2-7 TRBV6-5 NA
TGTGCCATCGGCGGTAGGGAGGAAGAGCAGTACTTC CAIGGREEEQYF NA TRBJ2-7 TRBV10-3 NA
TGTGCCAGCAGGGGGGACGACTATAGCAATCAGCCCCAGCATTTT CASRGDDYSNQPQHF NA TRBJ1-5 TRBV7-2 NA
TGCGCCAGCAGTTTGACAGCTAATTCACCCCTCCACTTT CASSLTANSPLHF NA TRBJ1-6 TRBV10-1 NA
TGTGCCAGCAGCCGCTTGGGGGGACTTAGCTACACCTTC CASSRLGGLSYTF NA TRBJ1-2 TRBV7-9 NA
TGTGCCAGCAGCGAGACAGGGCTAGCCTACGAGCAGTACTTC CASSETGLAYEQYF NA TRBJ2-7 TRBV6-5 TRBD1
TGTGCCAGCAGTTTCATAGGTCAGCCCCAGCATTTT CASSFIGQPQHF NA TRBJ1-5 TRBV28 NA
TGTGCCAGTAGTATTCGTTGGGGACCATCCTACGAGCAGTACTTC CASSIRWGPSYEQYF NA TRBJ2-7 TRBV19 NA
TGTGCCATCAGTGATCACAATTCTCAGCCCCAGCATTTT CAISDHNSQPQHF NA TRBJ1-5 TRBV10-3 NA
TGTGCCAGCAGTACCGGGACAGGGAGTGGCTACACCTTC CASSTGTGSGYTF NA TRBJ1-2 TRBV6-6 TRBD1
TGTGCCACCTCGGACGGACCTTATAATCAGCCCCAGCATTTT CATSDGPYNQPQHF NA TRBJ1-5 TRBV15 NA
TGTGCCAGCAGCTCTCACCAAACTCTAGGAAGACCTAATGAGCAGTTCTTC CASSSHQTLGRPNEQFF NA TRBJ2-1 TRBV7-2 NA
TGTGCCAGCTCACCAACGGAGAACACTGAAGCTTTCTTT CASSPTENTEAFF NA TRBJ1-1 TRBV18 NA
TGTGCCAGCTCGTCGGGACTAGCGGGAGGAAGCACAGATACGCAGTATTTT CASSSGLAGGSTDTQYF NA TRBJ2-3 TRBV18 TRBD2
TGTGCCAGCAGTGGAGGGGTAGACGAGCAGTACTTC CASSGGVDEQYF NA TRBJ2-7 TRBV6-5 NA
TGTGCCAGCAGCGTAGACGGACTGAGCTCCTACGAGCAGTACTTC CASSVDGLSSYEQYF NA TRBJ2-7 TRBV9 NA
TGTGCCAGCAGTCAAGCGGGAGGGGCCTACGAGCAGTACTTC CASSQAGGAYEQYF NA TRBJ2-7 TRBV25-1 TRBD2
TGCAGCGTTGATTCTCCGGGACTAGCGGGAGGCTTTTACAATGAGCAGTTCTTC CSVDSPGLAGGFYNEQFF NA TRBJ2-1 TRBV29-1 TRBD2
TGCGCCAGCAGCTTGTCCGGGACCCAGTTTGATGAGCAGTTCTTC CASSLSGTQFDEQFF once TRBJ2-1 TRBV5-1 NA
TGCGCCAGCAGCTCTAGGACATTCTCCTACGAGCAGTACTTC CASSSRTFSYEQYF NA TRBJ2-7 TRBV5-1 NA
TGTGCCAGCAGCGTAGAAGGGACAGACAATGAAGCTTTCTTT CASSVEGTDNEAFF few TRBJ1-1 TRBV9 TRBD1
TGCGCCAGCAGCTTGGTGGCGGGAGTAGAGACCCAGTACTTC CASSLVAGVETQYF NA TRBJ2-5 TRBV5-1 TRBD2